The text below deals with one T cell receptor (beta chain). Its antigen remains unknown. The source of the sample is a study of T-cell memory formation after mild COVID-19. The overall study: Each donor largely had its own TCR clusters.

Study-wide findings and caveats: Among clones contracting day 15 to 85, CD4/CD8 was balanced, whereas later expanders leaned CD4+. Whether day 37 second-wave clones are SARS-CoV-2-specific was not confirmed. Prior to infection, memory already included some responding clones, suggesting cross-reactive memory joined.

TCRdb reanalysed the 5' RACE reads using MiXCR and keeps one entry per CDR3 protein. The sample holds approximately 240,000 distinct CDR3 sequences, 15% to 20% seen once. The CDR3 loop spans 16 amino acids. V was trimmed by 7 bases and J by 4 bases, leaving 23 bases between them. This clonotype was obtained from a man between 18 and 35 years old who had mild COVID-19 (a few samples of this study predate the infection). Cell type and time point are not known. The source material was PBMCs or a T cell subset sorted from them (not recorded which). This sequence joins TRBV6-7 and TRBJ2-7, with D perhaps TRBD2 (7 bases). TRBV6-7 is an ORF, with its function uncertain. The CDR3 coding sequence is TGTGCCAGCAAACGACAGGTGAGGGAGGGGGTTTACGAGCAGTACTTC. As protein: CASKRQVREGVYEQYF.